The source of this TCR beta chain is a study of regulatory T cells in long-lasting Graves disease. Sequencing libraries for TCR beta were prepared with iRepertoire HTBI primers and Arm-PCR of CDR3 regions. A single record per CDR3 protein comes from TCRdb applying MiXCR to the multiplex PCR reads. The sample has more than 300,000 distinct CDR3 sequences, around 23% seen once. Overall study results and limits: Persistent disease showed a preference for TRBV28, TRBJ1-2 and TRBJ2-5. New patients shared over 900 public clonotypes, and persistent patients shared more, with under 3,000. The study found lower TCR diversity in persistent Graves' patients than in newly diagnosed ones.

This clonotype occurred many times. Its antigen is not identified. The time point was: persistent/refractory GD, antithyroid drugs over 5 years with positive TRAb. Isolated PBMC RNA provided the starting material for the TCR library. V shed 6 bases and J 4 bases; nucleotides not matched to a gene: 5. The CDR3 length is 14 residues. The rearrangement joins TRBV12-3 or TRBV12-4 to TRBJ1-5, with 8 bases identical to TRBD1. The source material was peripheral blood mononuclear cells (PBMCs), sampled when the disease was refractory, from a patient treated with antithyroid drugs. The receptor was derived from a woman aged 40-49 years with Graves disease. CDR3 sequence (DNA): TGTGCCAGCAGATCGGGACAGGTGAATCAGCCCCAGCATTTT. Translation: CASRSGQVNQPQHF.